Listed here is a single T cell receptor beta chain. Its matching antigen is unknown. The record originates from a study of T cells in narcolepsy. The wider study: Enrolled donors included narcolepsy type 1 or type 2 patients and healthy controls. Study-wide results and caveats: Autoreactive clonotypes reportedly recurred in blood of same and different patients, not controls. In some patient and control memory CD4+ samples, autoreactive clones were absent.

Assay used: immunoSEQ multiplex PCR; TCRdb lists only in-frame clones, some missing. The table includes tens of thousands of clones, around four fifths detected once. From germline, CDR1 is MGHRA and CDR2 YSYEKL. V lost 5 bases to trimming and J lost 5 bases; unmatched junction nucleotides: 8. The CDR3 loop spans 15 amino acids. The sequenced sample was CD45RA- memory CD4+ T cells from PBMCs. This chain joins TRBV4-1 and TRBJ2-3; TRBD1 matches 9 bases. This sequence originates from a human donor with narcolepsy. The CDR3 reads CASSYRDREVDTQYF. The CDR3 DNA reads as TGCGCCAGCAGCTACCGGGACAGGGAGGTAGATACGCAGTATTTT.